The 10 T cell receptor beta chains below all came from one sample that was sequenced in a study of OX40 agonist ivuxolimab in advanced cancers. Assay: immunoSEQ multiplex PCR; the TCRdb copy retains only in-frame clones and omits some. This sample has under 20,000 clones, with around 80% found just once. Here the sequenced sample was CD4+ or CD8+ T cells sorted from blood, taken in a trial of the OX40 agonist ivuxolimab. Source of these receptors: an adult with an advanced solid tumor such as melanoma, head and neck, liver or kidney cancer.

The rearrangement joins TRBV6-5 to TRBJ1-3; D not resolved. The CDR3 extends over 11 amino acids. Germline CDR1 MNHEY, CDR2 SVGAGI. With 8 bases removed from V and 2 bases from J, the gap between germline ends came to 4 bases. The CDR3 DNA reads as TGTGCCAGCGGAGCTGGAAACACCATATATTTT. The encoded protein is CASGAGNTIYF.

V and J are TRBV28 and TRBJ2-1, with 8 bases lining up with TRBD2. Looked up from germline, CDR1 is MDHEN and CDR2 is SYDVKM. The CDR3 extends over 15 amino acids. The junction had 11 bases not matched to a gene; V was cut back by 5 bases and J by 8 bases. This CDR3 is CASSGVGSGEDEQFF. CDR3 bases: TGTGCCAGCAGTGGGGTGGGTAGCGGGGAGGATGAGCAGTTCTTC.

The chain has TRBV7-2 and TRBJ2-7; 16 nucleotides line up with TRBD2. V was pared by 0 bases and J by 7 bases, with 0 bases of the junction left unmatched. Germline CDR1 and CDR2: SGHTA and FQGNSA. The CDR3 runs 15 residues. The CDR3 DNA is TGTGCCAGCAGCTTAGCGGGACTAGCGGGAGGGGAGCAGTACTTC. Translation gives CASSLAGLAGGEQYF. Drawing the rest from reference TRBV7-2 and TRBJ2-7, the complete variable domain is GAGVSQSPSNKVTEKGKDVELRCDPISGHTALYWYRQSLGQGLEFLIYFQGNSAPDKSGLPSDRFSAERTGGSVSTLTIQRTQQEDSAVYLCASSLAGLAGGEQYFGPGTRLTVT.

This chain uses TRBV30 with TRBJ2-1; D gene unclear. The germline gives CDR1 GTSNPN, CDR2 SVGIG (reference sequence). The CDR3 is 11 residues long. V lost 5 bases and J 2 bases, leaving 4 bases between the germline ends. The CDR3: CAWEAYNEQFF. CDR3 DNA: TGTGCCTGGGAAGCCTACAATGAGCAGTTCTTC.

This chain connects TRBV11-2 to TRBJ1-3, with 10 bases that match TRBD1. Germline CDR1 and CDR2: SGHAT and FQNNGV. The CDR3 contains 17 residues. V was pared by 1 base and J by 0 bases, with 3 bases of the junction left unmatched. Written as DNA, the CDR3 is TGTGCCAGCAGCTTAGTGACAGGGGGCAGCTCTGGAAACACCATATATTTT. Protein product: CASSLVTGGSSGNTIYF.

The CDR3 region is CASSTDRVGSEQYF. CDR3 sequence (DNA): TGTGCCAGCAGCACCGACAGAGTAGGGTCCGAGCAGTACTTC. The chain links TRBV7-9 to TRBJ2-5, with D tentatively TRBD1 (5 bases). The tail of the sequence fits TRBJ2-7 better, so the J call may be wrong. This CDR3 region has 14 residues. CDR1 is SEHNR, CDR2 FQNEAQ, per germline (reference sequence).

The CDR3 reads CASSLVQTGELFF. CDR3 nucleotides: TGTGCCAGCAGCTTAGTACAGACCGGGGAGCTGTTTTTT. The chain recombines TRBV11-2 with TRBJ2-2; D not resolved. This CDR3 spans 13 amino acids. Germline values: CDR1 SGHAT, CDR2 FQNNGV. Trimming left V 1 base short and J 5 bases short, with 5 bases between.

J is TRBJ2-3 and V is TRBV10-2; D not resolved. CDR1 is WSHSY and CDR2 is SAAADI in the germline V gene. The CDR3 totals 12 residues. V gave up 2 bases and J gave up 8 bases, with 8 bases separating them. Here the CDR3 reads CASSEVVGTQYF. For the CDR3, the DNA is TGCGCCAGCAGTGAGGTAGTGGGTACGCAGTATTTT.

CDR3 protein: CASSVRSGYSNQPQHF. CDR3 sequence (DNA): TGTGCCAGCAGTGTTAGGTCCGGGTATAGCAATCAGCCCCAGCATTTT. V gene TRBV2 combines with J gene TRBJ1-5; D remains ambiguous. The ends were cut back, 4 bases at V and 0 bases at J, with 13 bases in the middle. The CDR3 loop spans 16 amino acids. Germline-derived CDR1 and CDR2 are SNHLY and FYNNEI. The whole variable domain, filled in from reference TRBV2 and TRBJ1-5, reads EPEVTQTPSHQVTQMGQEVILRCVPISNHLYFYWYRQILGQKVEFLVSFYNNEISEKSEIFDDQFSVERPDGSNFTLKIRSTKLEDSAMYFCASSVRSGYSNQPQHFGDGTRLSIL.

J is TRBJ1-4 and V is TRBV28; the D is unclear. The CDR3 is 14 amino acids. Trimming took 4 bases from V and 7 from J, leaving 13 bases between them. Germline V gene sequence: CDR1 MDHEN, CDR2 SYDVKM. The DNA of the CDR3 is TGTGCCAGCAGTTGGGCAGGAGGTAGTGAAAAACTGTTTTTT. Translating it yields CASSWAGGSEKLFF.